The 26 T cell receptor beta chains in this list originate from one sample, sequenced in a study of blood T cell repertoires in COVID-19 (dated by TCRdb to the early 2020s). The method was the immunoSEQ multiplex PCR assay. TCRdb provides this immuneACCESS table in a form limited to in-frame rearrangements. Some clones are lacking; in checked studies, under half of them reflect an unresolved V gene, and why the rest are absent is not known. This sample comprises about 230,000 clones, 75% to 85% of them detected only once. The biggest ten clones account for just under 7.5% of the sample. Input material: peripheral blood. Receptors were obtained from a woman in her forties or fifties with acute or convalescent COVID-19.

The V gene is TRBV19, the J gene TRBJ2-1, with TRBD2 identical over 14 bases. This CDR3 is built from 15 residues. J gave up 6 bases and V 3 bases, and 1 base lay outside the gene matches. Germline CDR1 and CDR2: LNHDA and SQIVND (reference sequence). CDR3: CASSMGLAGVNEQFF. The CDR3 DNA is TGTGCCAGTAGTATGGGACTAGCGGGAGTCAATGAGCAGTTCTTC.

A few counts support this clone. The chain joins TRBV28 to TRBJ2-7, with no clear D. Trimming removed 9 bases from V and 5 bases from J, with 23 bases in between. Germline V gene data show CDR1 as MDHEN and CDR2 as SYDVKM. This CDR3 is 15 amino acids long. The chain's CDR3 is CARILTVGYRHEQYF. CDR3 DNA sequence: TGTGCCAGAATTTTAACAGTGGGCTACCGACACGAGCAGTACTTC. The entire variable domain, with the rest obtained from reference TRBV28 and TRBJ2-7, is as follows: DVKVTQSSRYLVKRTGEKVFLECVQDMDHENMFWYRQDPGLGLRLIYFSYDVKMKEKGDIPEGYSVSREKKERFSLILESASTNQTSMYLCARILTVGYRHEQYFGPGTRLTVT.

The chain recombines TRBV5-4 with TRBJ2-4; D is perhaps TRBD2 (6 bases). The V gene lost 0 bases and the J gene lost 8 bases, with 15 bases spanning the gap. Germline CDR1 and CDR2: SGHNT and YYREEE (reference sequence). The CDR3 loop spans 15 amino acids. The CDR3 DNA reads TGTGCCAGCAGCTTGGGGGACTTGAGAAGTGACATTCAGTACTTC. Its protein is CASSLGDLRSDIQYF.

The V gene is TRBV11-3, the J gene TRBJ2-5; TRBD2 aligns across 8 bases. Germline CDR1 is SGHNT and CDR2 is YENEEA. The V gene end was trimmed by 10 bases and the J gene end by 4 bases; junction bases not matched to a gene: 8. The CDR3 contains 13 residues. The CDR3 spells CATSRAGGETQYF. For the CDR3, the DNA is TGTGCCACGTCTCGGGCGGGGGGAGAGACCCAGTACTTC.

This chain connects TRBV5-5 to TRBJ2-3; D is possibly TRBD1 (5 bases). This CDR3 has 15 amino acids. From germline, CDR1 is SGHKS and CDR2 YYEKEE (reference sequence). Trimming pared 6 bases from V and 2 bases from J, leaving 16 bases between. The CDR3 spells CASNYLQGLTDTQYF. The CDR3 DNA follows: TGTGCCAGCAACTATCTCCAGGGCCTCACAGATACGCAGTATTTT.

This chain connects TRBV7-2 to TRBJ2-5; 7 nucleotides line up with TRBD2. The CDR3 extends over 14 amino acids. Trimming removed 7 bases from V and 2 bases from J; junction bases left unmatched: 7. Germline lookup yields CDR1 SGHTA and CDR2 FQGNSA. The CDR3 DNA follows: TGTGCCAGCAAAGGACTAGTGTCTCAAGAGACCCAGTACTTC. Translating gives CASKGLVSQETQYF.

J is TRBJ1-5 and V is TRBV5-1; D is ambiguous. This CDR3 is built from 13 residues. Trimming removed 10 bases from V and 3 bases from J, with 14 bases in between. The germline CDR1 and CDR2 sequences are SGHRS and YFSETQ. CDR3 in amino acids: CASRPDFNQPQHF. CDR3 bases: TGCGCCTCCCGACCGGACTTCAATCAGCCCCAGCATTTT.

In this sample, this clone turned up once. The V gene is TRBV2, the J gene TRBJ2-3; TRBD1 agrees at 10 bases. After removal of 3 bases from V and 2 bases from J, the junction contained 8 bases not matched to a gene. The CDR3 sequence is 17 residues long. Germline V gene lookup returns CDR1 SNHLY and CDR2 FYNNEI. The CDR3 loop reads CASSDGSGTGVTDTQYF. The CDR3 DNA follows: TGTGCCAGCAGTGACGGCTCCGGGACAGGGGTCACAGATACGCAGTATTTT. The full variable domain, in which reference TRBV2 and TRBJ2-3 provide the parts outside the CDR3, is EPEVTQTPSHQVTQMGQEVILRCVPISNHLYFYWYRQILGQKVEFLVSFYNNEISEKSEIFDDQFSVERPDGSNFTLKIRSTKLEDSAMYFCASSDGSGTGVTDTQYFGPGTRLTVL.

This clone was seen only once. The gene calls are TRBV4-3 and TRBJ2-1, with D possibly TRBD1 on 6 matching bases. This CDR3 has 17 amino acids. Germline CDR1 and CDR2: LGHNA and YSLEER. Deletions cut 0 bases from V and 4 bases from J, with 16 bases between. CDR3 sequence (DNA): TGCGCCAGCAGCCAAGAATTACGTGGGGGCCGGTACAATGAGCAGTTCTTC. Amino acids: CASSQELRGGRYNEQFF.

The chain recombines TRBV24-1 with TRBJ2-5; 7 bases are shared with TRBD2. CDR3 length: 15 amino acids. Germline trimming cut 3 bases from V and 4 bases from J; bases unmatched to any gene: 7. In germline, CDR1 is KGHDR, CDR2 SFDVKD. The CDR3 is CATSDVGEGRETQYF. DNA for the CDR3: TGTGCCACCAGTGATGTGGGGGAGGGGCGAGAGACCCAGTACTTC.

The V gene is TRBV19, the J gene TRBJ1-1; D might be TRBD1 (5 bases). Germline-derived CDR1 and CDR2 are LNHDA and SQIVND (reference sequence). The V gene lost 4 bases and the J gene lost 1 base, with 13 bases spanning the gap. CDR3 length equals 15 residues. The CDR3 region is CASSTTANRNTEAFF. Written as DNA, the CDR3 is TGTGCCAGTAGTACGACAGCGAATCGGAACACTGAAGCTTTCTTT.

The chain uses TRBV5-4 and TRBJ1-2; D unresolved. The V gene's germline CDR1 is SGHNT and CDR2 YYREEE (reference sequence). Trimming shortened V by 4 bases and J by 4 bases, and 11 bases separated the two germline ends. The CDR3 spans 13 residues. CDR3 residues: CASSAAGLYGYTF. The CDR3 coding sequence is TGTGCCAGCAGCGCTGCTGGACTCTATGGCTACACCTTC.

This rearrangement joins TRBV30 to TRBJ2-1; D is unclear. CDR3 length: 10 amino acids. V was trimmed by 2 bases and J by 9 bases, leaving 5 bases between them. Germline assignment: CDR1 GTSNPN and CDR2 SVGIG (reference sequence). CDR3 sequence (DNA): TGTGCCTGGAGTCTAGGTGAGCAGTTCTTC. Its protein is CAWSLGEQFF.

The chain is built from TRBV7-6 and TRBJ2-5, with D possibly being TRBD1 (5 bases). V lost 3 bases and J 0 bases, leaving 8 bases between the germline ends. Germline V CDR1 and CDR2: SGHVS, FNYEAQ. The CDR3 is 14 residues long. The CDR3 coding sequence is TGTGCCAGCAGCTTCCCAGGGAACCAAGAGACCCAGTACTTC. It specifies CASSFPGNQETQYF.

The gene calls are TRBV5-1 and TRBJ2-7; 10 bases line up with TRBD2. The V gene's germline CDR1 is SGHRS and CDR2 YFSETQ. Unmatched junction bases numbered 8, after V lost 0 bases and J lost 5 bases. This CDR3 comprises 16 residues. The chain's CDR3 is CASSLGVLAGADEQYF. CDR3 coding DNA: TGCGCCAGCAGCTTGGGGGTCCTAGCGGGGGCCGACGAGCAGTACTTC. Looking up the rest from reference TRBV5-1 and TRBJ2-7 gives the full variable domain: KAGVTQTPRYLIKTRGQQVTLSCSPISGHRSVSWYQQTPGQGLQFLFEYFSETQRNKGNFPGRFSGRQFSNSRSEMNVSTLELGDSALYLCASSLGVLAGADEQYFGPGTRLTVT.

The chain couples TRBV28 to TRBJ2-3; 8 bases are shared with TRBD2. The CDR3 spans 13 residues. Germline lookup yields CDR1 MDHEN and CDR2 SYDVKM. J was trimmed by 6 bases and V by 2 bases; bases with no gene match: 1. CDR3 residues: CASSLPGGDTQYF. The CDR3 DNA follows: TGTGCCAGCAGTTTACCGGGGGGGGATACGCAGTATTTT. Together with reference TRBV28 and TRBJ2-3, the CDR3 gives the full variable domain: DVKVTQSSRYLVKRTGEKVFLECVQDMDHENMFWYRQDPGLGLRLIYFSYDVKMKEKGDIPEGYSVSREKKERFSLILESASTNQTSMYLCASSLPGGDTQYFGPGTRLTVL.

The chain links TRBV10-1 to TRBJ1-1; 8 nucleotides match TRBD1. The CDR3 has 13 residues. Trimming at V came to 8 bases and at J to 12 bases, leaving 14 bases not matched to a gene. Germline CDR1 reads WNHNN; CDR2 reads SYGVQD (reference sequence). For the CDR3, the DNA is TGCGCCAGCCCGAAAGGGGGGGACAGGTCGACTTTCTTT. The encoded protein is CASPKGGDRSTFF.

This sequence joins TRBV27 and TRBJ1-2; 7 bases fit TRBD1. This CDR3 has 14 residues. Trimming took 10 bases from V and 4 from J; bases not matched to a gene: 12. CDR1 MNHEY and CDR2 SMNVEV come from the germline V gene (reference sequence). The CDR3 region is CATREGTDSYGYTF. CDR3 sequence (DNA): TGTGCCACCCGGGAAGGGACAGACTCCTATGGCTACACCTTC.

The chain couples TRBV3-1 (or the pseudogene TRBV3-2) to TRBJ2-2; TRBD2 matches 10 bases. The CDR3 contains 17 residues. CDR1 and CDR2 from the germline V gene are LGHDT and YNNKEL (reference sequence). V dropped 2 bases and J dropped 4; count of bases not matched to a gene: 7. As DNA, the CDR3 is TGTGCCAGCAGCCAACTAGCGGGAGAAACGGGCACCGGGGAGCTGTTTTTT. This gives the protein CASSQLAGETGTGELFF.

V usage is TRBV7-2 and J usage is TRBJ1-3, with a tentative D call TRBD1 (6 bases). CDR3 length: 15 residues. Germline V gene lookup returns CDR1 SGHTA and CDR2 FQGNSA. The germline V and J ends were trimmed by 4 bases and 4 bases, with 14 bases remaining between them. The DNA of the CDR3 is TGTGCCAGCAGCTACGTGGGGGCGATGGGAAACACCATATATTTT. It yields the protein CASSYVGAMGNTIYF.

This chain connects TRBV12-3 or TRBV12-4 to TRBJ1-2; D unresolved. The CDR3 spans 13 residues. V dropped 6 bases and J dropped 9 bases, with 17 bases sitting between them. This CDR3 reads CASSTSTGVRYTF. The DNA of the CDR3 is TGTGCCAGCAGCACCTCCACCGGGGTGCGCTACACCTTC.

This chain links TRBV14 with TRBJ1-2, with D tentatively TRBD1 (6 bases). There are 13 residues in the CDR3. V lost 4 bases, J lost 5 bases, and 11 bases lay in between. CDR1 SGHDN and CDR2 FVKESK come from the germline V gene. The chain's CDR3 is CASSPHREYGYTF. CDR3 DNA sequence: TGTGCCAGCAGCCCACACAGGGAATATGGCTACACCTTC.

V gene TRBV5-1 combines with J gene TRBJ1-1; tentatively, D is TRBD1 (6 bases). The CDR3 length is 12 residues. V was cut by 3 bases and J by 9 bases, with 12 bases left in between. Germline CDR1 is SGHRS and CDR2 is YFSETQ. The CDR3 is CASSSDRDKAFF. The DNA for the CDR3 is TGCGCCAGCAGCTCTGACCGGGACAAAGCTTTCTTT.

V usage is TRBV29-1 and J usage is TRBJ1-1; 7 bases are shared with TRBD1. CDR3 length equals 13 residues. Germline CDR1 is SQVTM and CDR2 is ANQGSEA. V gave up 4 bases and J gave up 1 base; unmatched junction bases: 3. CDR3 nucleotide sequence: TGCAGCGTTGCCGGGACAGCGAACACTGAAGCTTTCTTT. Protein product: CSVAGTANTEAFF.

The chain combines TRBV6-4 with TRBJ2-7, with 9 bases fitting TRBD1. This CDR3 is 19 amino acids long. V lost 1 base, J lost 3 bases, and 16 bases stayed unmatched. Germline V lookup: CDR1 MRHNA, CDR2 SNTAGT. The CDR3 reads CASSDFWKRTRTGDYEQYF. The CDR3 coding sequence is TGTGCCAGCAGTGACTTTTGGAAGCGTACTCGGACAGGGGACTACGAGCAGTACTTC.

This clone has only a few counts. The J gene is TRBJ1-1, the V gene TRBV4-1; D remains ambiguous. Germline V lookup: CDR1 MGHRA, CDR2 YSYEKL. V lost 3 bases and J 1 base, leaving 15 bases between the germline ends. The CDR3 is 16 amino acids. DNA for the CDR3: TGCGCCAGCAGCCACAACGTAATGAGGGCGAACACTGAAGCTTTCTTT. As protein: CASSHNVMRANTEAFF.